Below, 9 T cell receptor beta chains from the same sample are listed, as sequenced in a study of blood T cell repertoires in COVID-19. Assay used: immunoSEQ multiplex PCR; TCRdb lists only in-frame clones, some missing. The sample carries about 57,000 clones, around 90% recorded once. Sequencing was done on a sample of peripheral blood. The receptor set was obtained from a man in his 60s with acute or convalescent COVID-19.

CDR3 bases: TGTGCCAGCAGCCTAAATGGGGAGGGCTATGGCTACACCTTC. It codes for CASSLNGEGYGYTF. The gene calls are TRBV11-2 and TRBJ1-2; no clear D gene. This CDR3 has 14 residues. Germline values: CDR1 SGHAT, CDR2 FQNNGV. V dropped 5 bases and J dropped 4 bases, with 14 bases sitting between them.

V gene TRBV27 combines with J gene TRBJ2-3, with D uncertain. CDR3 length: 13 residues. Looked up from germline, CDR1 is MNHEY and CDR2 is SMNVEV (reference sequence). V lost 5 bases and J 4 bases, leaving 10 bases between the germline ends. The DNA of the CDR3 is TGTGCCAGCAGTACACCCCTCGCAGATACGCAGTATTTT. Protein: CASSTPLADTQYF.

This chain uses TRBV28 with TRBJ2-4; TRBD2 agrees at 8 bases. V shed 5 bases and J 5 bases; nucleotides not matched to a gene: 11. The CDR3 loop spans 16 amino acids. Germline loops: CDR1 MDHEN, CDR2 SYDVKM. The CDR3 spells CASSPLREGRENIQYF. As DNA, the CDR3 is TGTGCCAGCAGTCCCTTACGGGAGGGCCGGGAAAACATTCAGTACTTC.

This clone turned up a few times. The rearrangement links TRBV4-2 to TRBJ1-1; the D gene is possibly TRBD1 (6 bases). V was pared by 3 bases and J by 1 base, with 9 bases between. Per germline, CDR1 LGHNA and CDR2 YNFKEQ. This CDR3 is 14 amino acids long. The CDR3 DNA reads TGTGCCAGCAGCCACTTGGACAGGAACACTGAAGCTTTCTTT. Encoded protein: CASSHLDRNTEAFF.

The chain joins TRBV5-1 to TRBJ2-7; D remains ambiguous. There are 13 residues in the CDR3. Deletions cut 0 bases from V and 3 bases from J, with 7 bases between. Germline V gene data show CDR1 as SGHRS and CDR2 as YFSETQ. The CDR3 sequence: CASSLDYSYEQYF. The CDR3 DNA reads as TGCGCCAGCAGCTTGGATTACAGCTACGAGCAGTACTTC.

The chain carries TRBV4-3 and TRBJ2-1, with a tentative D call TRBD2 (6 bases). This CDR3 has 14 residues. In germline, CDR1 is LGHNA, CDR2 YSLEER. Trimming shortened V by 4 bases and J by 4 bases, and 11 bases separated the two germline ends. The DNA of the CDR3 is TGCGCCAGCAGCCGGGACTTCCAATACAATGAGCAGTTCTTC. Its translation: CASSRDFQYNEQFF.

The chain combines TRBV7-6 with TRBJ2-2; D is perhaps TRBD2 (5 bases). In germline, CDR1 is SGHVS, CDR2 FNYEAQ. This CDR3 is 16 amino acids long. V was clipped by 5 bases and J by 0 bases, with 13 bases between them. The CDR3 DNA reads TGTGCCAGCAGCCCCCGGGTAGCGACGAACACCGGGGAGCTGTTTTTT. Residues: CASSPRVATNTGELFF.

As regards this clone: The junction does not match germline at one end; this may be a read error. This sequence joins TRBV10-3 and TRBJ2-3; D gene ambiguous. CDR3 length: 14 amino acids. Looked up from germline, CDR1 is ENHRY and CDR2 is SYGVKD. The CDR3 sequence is CAMSVGDHTDTQYF. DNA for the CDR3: TGTGCCATGAGTGTCGGAGATCACACAGATACGCAGTATTTT.

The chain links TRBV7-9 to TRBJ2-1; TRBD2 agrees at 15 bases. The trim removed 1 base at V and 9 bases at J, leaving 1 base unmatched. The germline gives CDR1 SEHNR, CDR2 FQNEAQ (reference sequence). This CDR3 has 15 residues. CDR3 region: CASSLGTSGRGEQFF. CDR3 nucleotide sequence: TGTGCCAGCAGCTTAGGGACTAGCGGGAGGGGTGAGCAGTTCTTC.